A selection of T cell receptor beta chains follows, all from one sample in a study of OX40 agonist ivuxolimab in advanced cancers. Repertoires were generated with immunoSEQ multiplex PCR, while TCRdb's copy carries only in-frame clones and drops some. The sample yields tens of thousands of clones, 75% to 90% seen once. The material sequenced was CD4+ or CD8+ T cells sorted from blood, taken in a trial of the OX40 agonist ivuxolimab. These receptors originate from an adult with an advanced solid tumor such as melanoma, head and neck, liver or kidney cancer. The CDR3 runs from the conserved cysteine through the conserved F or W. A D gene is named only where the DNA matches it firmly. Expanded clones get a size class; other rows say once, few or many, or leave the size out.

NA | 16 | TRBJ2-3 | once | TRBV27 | CASSPLGSLGADTQYF | TGTGCCAGCAGTCCCCTAGGGTCCTTAGGAGCAGATACGCAGTATTTT
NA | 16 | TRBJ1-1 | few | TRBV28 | CASRVGGGLVYTEAFF | TGTGCCAGCAGAGTCGGGGGGGGGCTGGTCTACACTGAAGCTTTCTTT
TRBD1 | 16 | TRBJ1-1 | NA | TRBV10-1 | CASSESTGQGYTEAFF | TGCGCCAGCAGTGAGTCGACGGGACAGGGGTACACTGAAGCTTTCTTT
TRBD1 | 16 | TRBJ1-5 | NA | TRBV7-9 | CASSSVGTGETQPQHF | TGTGCCAGCAGCTCTGTTGGGACAGGGGAAACTCAGCCCCAGCATTTT
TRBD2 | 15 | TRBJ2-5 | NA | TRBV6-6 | CASSYFLAGEETQYF | TGTGCCAGCAGTTACTTCCTAGCGGGCGAAGAGACCCAGTACTTC
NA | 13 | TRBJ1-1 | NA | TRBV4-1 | CASRGDRNTEAFF | TGCGCCAGCAGGGGTGACAGGAACACTGAAGCTTTCTTT
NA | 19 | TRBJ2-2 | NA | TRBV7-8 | CASSPWDRATSGFTGELFF | TGTGCCAGCAGCCCTTGGGACAGGGCGACTAGCGGGTTCACCGGGGAGCTGTTTTTT
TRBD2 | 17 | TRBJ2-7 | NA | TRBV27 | CASSLSRSGSAVREQYF | TGTGCCAGCAGTTTATCAAGAAGCGGGAGTGCGGTACGAGAGCAGTACTTC
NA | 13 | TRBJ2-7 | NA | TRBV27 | CASSLVGSNEQYF | TGTGCCAGCAGTTTGGTGGGATCTAACGAGCAGTACTTC
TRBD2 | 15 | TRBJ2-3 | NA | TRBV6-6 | CASSIAGTSTDTQYF | TGTGCCAGCAGTATAGCGGGGACTAGCACAGATACGCAGTATTTT
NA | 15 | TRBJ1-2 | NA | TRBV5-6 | CASSPTRRAMYGYTF | TGTGCCAGCAGCCCCACGCGGCGGGCGATGTATGGCTACACCTTC
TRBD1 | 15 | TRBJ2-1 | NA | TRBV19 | CASSWGDRAYNEQFF | TGTGCCAGTAGTTGGGGGGACAGGGCCTACAATGAGCAGTTCTTC
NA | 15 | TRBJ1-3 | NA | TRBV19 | CASSIGTSPGNTIYF | TGTGCCAGTAGTATCGGGACGAGTCCTGGAAACACCATATATTTT
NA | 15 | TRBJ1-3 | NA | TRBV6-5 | CASGVGGAAGNTIYF | TGTGCCAGCGGGGTGGGGGGAGCCGCTGGAAACACCATATATTTT
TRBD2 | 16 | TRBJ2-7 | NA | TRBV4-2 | CASSQDWVAGGDEQYF | TGTGCCAGCAGCCAAGATTGGGTAGCGGGAGGGGATGAGCAGTACTTC
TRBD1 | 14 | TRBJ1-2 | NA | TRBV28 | CASSITGDNYGYTF | TGTGCCAGCAGTATAACAGGGGACAACTATGGCTACACCTTC
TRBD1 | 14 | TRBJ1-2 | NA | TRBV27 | CASSPWGGQYGYTF | TGTGCCAGCAGCCCCTGGGGGGGACAGTATGGCTACACCTTC
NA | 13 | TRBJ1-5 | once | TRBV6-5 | CASGRGSNQPQHF | TGTGCCAGCGGGCGGGGTTCCAATCAGCCCCAGCATTTT
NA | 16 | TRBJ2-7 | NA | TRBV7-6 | CASSLEGFLSSYEQYF | TGTGCCAGCAGCTTAGAGGGCTTCCTGAGCTCCTACGAGCAGTACTTC
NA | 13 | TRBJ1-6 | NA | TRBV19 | CASSIWANSPLHF | TGTGCCAGTAGTATATGGGCAAATTCACCCCTCCACTTT
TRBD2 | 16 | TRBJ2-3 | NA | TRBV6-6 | CASIGWGGGGTDTQYF | TGTGCCAGCATCGGATGGGGTGGGGGGGGCACAGATACGCAGTATTTT
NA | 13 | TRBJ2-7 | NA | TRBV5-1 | CASSLRLGYEQYF | TGCGCCAGCAGCTTGCGACTAGGCTACGAGCAGTACTTC